These 18 T cell receptor beta chains share one sample of origin, sequenced in a study of CD8 T cells in Susac syndrome (dated by TCRdb to about 2019). The library was prepared using the immunoSEQ multiplex PCR assay. RNA was extracted using the RNeasy kit, and roughly 0.5 to 1 microgram was reverse transcribed with random hexamers. TCRdb's own reprocessing of the public reads used fastp at Q25 and MiXCR and kept productive beta chains. Each record represents a unique CDR3 protein, reported with the most common genes and DNA among its rows. The sample has 100,000 to 150,000 distinct CDR3 sequences on record, approximately 93% of them singletons. Roughly 0.32% of the sample comes from the top ten. Material for sequencing was CD8+ T cells from PBMCs. The receptors derive from a human donor with multiple sclerosis.

The genes are TRBV6-5 and TRBJ1-4; no clear D. The V and J ends lost 6 bases and 0 bases respectively, with 11 bases between them. This CDR3 has 15 amino acids. From germline, CDR1 is MNHEY and CDR2 SVGAGI. The CDR3 spells CASRGNHATNEKLFF. CDR3 sequence (DNA): TGTGCCAGCAGGGGCAACCATGCAACTAATGAAAAACTGTTTTTT.

The rearrangement joins TRBV6-1 to TRBJ1-5; no reliable D call. CDR3 length: 17 amino acids. Trimming stripped 6 bases from V and 0 bases from J, with 18 bases between. The germline CDR1 and CDR2 sequences are MNHNS and SASEGT. The DNA of the CDR3 is TGTGCCAGCAGGTCCCACCGGAAGATAGATAGCAATCAGCCCCAGCATTTT. It specifies CASRSHRKIDSNQPQHF.

The gene calls are TRBV4-1 and TRBJ2-2, with TRBD1 matching 7 bases. J was trimmed by 6 bases and V by 4 bases; bases with no gene match: 8. Germline CDR1 is MGHRA and CDR2 is YSYEKL. CDR3 size: 15 residues. In nucleotides, the CDR3 is TGCGCCAGCAGCCGCGCCACAGGGGAGTCCGGGGAGCTGTTTTTT. Translated: CASSRATGESGELFF.

This clonotype was seen a single time. This chain joins TRBV7-9 and TRBJ2-2; 8 positions agree with TRBD2. Germline CDR1 is SEHNR and CDR2 is FQNEAQ (reference sequence). Losses at the gene ends were 1 base for V and 3 bases for J; bases not matched to a gene: 10. This CDR3 has 18 amino acids. CDR3 nucleotides: TGTGCCAGCAGCTTAGGAGGACTAAGCGGGGGCTACACCGGGGAGCTGTTTTTT. This sequence encodes CASSLGGLSGGYTGELFF.

This clonotype was picked up one time. The J gene is TRBJ2-1, the V gene TRBV5-1; D not resolved. Germline-derived CDR1 and CDR2 are SGHRS and YFSETQ. V lost 0 bases and J lost 7, with 14 bases in between. This CDR3 contains 15 residues. CDR3 residues: CASSLDLQVSNEQFF. The CDR3 region has the DNA TGCGCCAGCAGCTTGGACCTTCAGGTATCAAATGAGCAGTTCTTC.

The chain carries TRBV4-1 and TRBJ1-6, with 7 bases fitting TRBD1. CDR3 length equals 16 residues. The V segment lost 4 bases and the J segment 4 bases; nucleotides outside the gene matches: 7. CDR1 MGHRA and CDR2 YSYEKL come from the germline V gene. In nucleotides, the CDR3 is TGCGCCAGCAGCCCCAGGACAGGTCCATATAATTCACCCCTCCACTTT. Protein product: CASSPRTGPYNSPLHF.

This chain links TRBV9 with TRBJ2-2; 8 bases match TRBD2. The CDR3 has 18 amino acids. CDR1 SGDLS and CDR2 YYNGEE come from the germline V gene. Trimming removed 0 bases from V and 1 base from J; junction bases left unmatched: 8. CDR3 residues: CASSVATGLGKNTGELFF. The CDR3 coding sequence is TGTGCCAGCAGCGTAGCTACGGGACTAGGGAAGAACACCGGGGAGCTGTTTTTT. Full variable domain (remainder filled in from reference TRBV9 and TRBJ2-2): DSGVTQTPKHLITATGQRVTLRCSPRSGDLSVYWYQQSLDQGLQFLIQYYNGEERAKGNILERFSAQQFPDLHSELNLSSLELGDSALYFCASSVATGLGKNTGELFFGEGSRLTVL.

This rearrangement joins TRBV29-1 to TRBJ1-1; D call uncertain. Deletions cut 1 base from V and 8 bases from J, with 17 bases between. Germline V gene lookup returns CDR1 SQVTM and CDR2 ANQGSEA. The CDR3 extends over 14 amino acids. CDR3 in amino acids: CSVEGGPIYREAFF. CDR3 DNA sequence: TGCAGCGTTGAAGGAGGGCCTATATATCGGGAAGCTTTCTTT. The whole variable domain, remainder taken from reference TRBV29-1 and TRBJ1-1, is SAVISQKPSRDICQRGTSLTIQCQVDSQVTMMFWYRQQPGQSLTLIATANQGSEATYESGFVIDKFPISRPNLTFSTLTVSNMSPEDSSIYLCSVEGGPIYREAFFGQGTRLTVV.

V and J are TRBV9 and TRBJ1-2, with D possibly TRBD1 on 5 matching bases. CDR3 length equals 15 residues. The germline V and J ends were trimmed by 3 bases and 2 bases, with 14 bases remaining between them. Germline V gene lookup returns CDR1 SGDLS and CDR2 YYNGEE. This CDR3 reads CASSADGTRNYGYTF. In DNA form, the CDR3 reads TGTGCCAGCAGCGCCGACGGGACGAGGAACTATGGCTACACCTTC.

This chain connects TRBV28 to TRBJ2-3; 14 nucleotides line up with TRBD2. V dropped 3 bases and J dropped 4; count of bases not matched to a gene: 3. The CDR3 is made up of 16 amino acids. Per germline, CDR1 MDHEN and CDR2 SYDVKM. The CDR3 loop is CASSFPGLAGADTQYF. Here the CDR3 DNA reads TGTGCCAGCAGTTTCCCGGGACTAGCGGGAGCAGATACGCAGTATTTT.

The CDR3 loop reads CASSVAQGYGYTF. Written as DNA, the CDR3 is TGTGCCAGCAGCGTAGCTCAGGGGTATGGCTACACCTTC. V and J are TRBV9 and TRBJ1-2, with D maybe TRBD1 (6 bases). The CDR3 totals 13 residues. Trimming cost V 0 bases and J 5 bases, with 8 bases left between them. Germline V gene data show CDR1 as SGDLS and CDR2 as YYNGEE.

The chain is built from TRBV25-1 and TRBJ2-2; 7 bases agree with TRBD1. There are 14 residues in the CDR3. Per the germline V gene, CDR1 is MGHDK and CDR2 is SYGVNS. Trimming cost V 8 bases and J 1 base; bases outside gene matches: 4. CDR3 loop: CASGDSENTGELFF. The CDR3 nucleotides read TGTGCCAGCGGGGACAGCGAGAACACCGGGGAGCTGTTTTTT.

The chain links TRBV29-1 to TRBJ1-4; D gene unclear. V was trimmed by 4 bases and J by 4 bases, leaving 7 bases between them. Germline CDR1 is SQVTM and CDR2 is ANQGSEA. The CDR3 has 12 residues. The DNA for the CDR3 is TGCAGCGTTGTGTGGGGTAATGAAAAACTGTTTTTT. It specifies CSVVWGNEKLFF.

This clonotype came up a few times. The chain employs TRBV5-1 and TRBJ1-1; D perhaps matches TRBD1 (5 bases). The CDR3 is 16 residues long. The V gene's germline CDR1 is SGHRS and CDR2 YFSETQ. The germline V and J ends were trimmed by 1 base and 2 bases, with 15 bases remaining between them. CDR3 in amino acids: CASSLYGPGENTEAFF. The CDR3 region has the DNA TGCGCCAGCAGCTTGTACGGTCCGGGGGAAAACACTGAAGCTTTCTTT.

This clonotype appeared a single time. V and J are TRBV20-1 and TRBJ2-3, with 13 bases fitting TRBD2. J gave up 6 bases and V 4 bases, and 4 bases lay outside the gene matches. Germline lookup yields CDR1 DFQATT and CDR2 SNEGSKA (reference sequence). This CDR3 spans 14 amino acids. The CDR3 protein is CSATKLAGGDTQYF. In DNA form, the CDR3 reads TGCAGTGCTACCAAACTAGCGGGAGGGGATACGCAGTATTTT.

V and J are TRBV7-3 and TRBJ2-1; 11 positions match TRBD2. The CDR3 loop spans 17 amino acids. Germline V gene sequence: CDR1 SGHTA, CDR2 FQGTGA. V lost 2 bases to trimming and J lost 2 bases; unmatched junction nucleotides: 5. The CDR3 sequence: CASSLGVAGGPYNEQFF. The CDR3 coding sequence is TGTGCCAGCAGCTTAGGGGTAGCGGGAGGGCCCTACAATGAGCAGTTCTTC.

This clonotype was seen a single time. The rearrangement uses TRBV4-1 and TRBJ2-5, with D maybe TRBD1 (5 bases). The V gene's germline CDR1 is MGHRA and CDR2 YSYEKL. The ends were cut back, 2 bases at V and 9 bases at J, with 7 bases in the middle. The CDR3 has 11 amino acids. The CDR3 coding sequence is TGCGCCAGCAGCCAACCAGGGCCCCAGTACTTC. Protein: CASSQPGPQYF.

CDR3 sequence: CASTLGVQETQYF. The CDR3 nucleotides read TGTGCCAGCACCCTCGGGGTACAAGAGACCCAGTACTTC. The V call is TRBV6-1, the J call TRBJ2-5, with a tentative D call TRBD2 (5 bases). Germline CDR1 and CDR2: MNHNS and SASEGT. This CDR3 has 13 residues. V lost 7 bases to trimming and J lost 2 bases, with 11 bases between them.